The 27 T cell receptor beta chains in this list originate from one sample, sequenced in a study of cytomegalovirus exposure and HLA in healthy donors. PCR used 60 Vbeta primers and 13 Jbeta primers. Sequencing was performed with immunoSEQ multiplex PCR; in TCRdb, only in-frame clones are kept and a portion is missing. Here the sample spans some 120,000 clones, about 79% being singletons. Sequencing input: PBMCs. The receptors originated from a man aged 30-40 years in good health and CMV-seropositive.

This chain joins TRBV7-9 and TRBJ1-1; the D is unclear. The CDR3 is 15 amino acids. Germline V CDR1 and CDR2: SEHNR, FQNEAQ (reference sequence). Trimming left V 5 bases short and J 1 base short, with 14 bases between. The CDR3 region is CASSPLLGENTEAFF. CDR3 coding DNA: TGTGCCAGCAGCCCCCTACTGGGCGAGAACACTGAAGCTTTCTTT.

The chain is built from TRBV29-1 and TRBJ2-2; no firm D call. The germline V gene encodes CDR1 SQVTM and CDR2 ANQGSEA. The length of the CDR3 is 11 residues. The V and J ends lost 7 bases and 4 bases respectively, with 7 bases between them. This CDR3 is CSASSTGELFF. The CDR3 region has the DNA TGCAGCGCCTCCTCCACCGGGGAGCTGTTTTTT.

This clone was seen a few times. The gene calls are TRBV4-3 and TRBJ1-4, with 12 bases identical to TRBD1. The CDR3 length is 16 residues. Germline assignment: CDR1 LGHNA and CDR2 YSLEER. V shed 0 bases and J 8 bases; nucleotides not matched to a gene: 4. CDR3 protein: CASSQEEGTGGEKLFF. CDR3 DNA sequence: TGCGCCAGCAGCCAAGAAGAGGGGACAGGGGGCGAAAAACTGTTTTTT.

The chain uses TRBV7-2 and TRBJ1-1; D gene ambiguous. Trimming stripped 1 base from V and 3 bases from J, with 12 bases between. The germline gives CDR1 SGHTA, CDR2 FQGNSA. This CDR3 contains 15 residues. CDR3 in amino acids: CASSLGARRDTEAFF. The CDR3 region has the DNA TGTGCCAGCAGCTTAGGCGCCCGGCGGGACACTGAAGCTTTCTTT. Based on the CDR3 plus reference TRBV7-2 and TRBJ1-1, the full variable domain is GAGVSQSPSNKVTEKGKDVELRCDPISGHTALYWYRQSLGQGLEFLIYFQGNSAPDKSGLPSDRFSAERTGGSVSTLTIQRTQQEDSAVYLCASSLGARRDTEAFFGQGTRLTVV.

V and J are TRBV18 and TRBJ2-7; D unclear. V was pared by 2 bases and J by 5 bases, with 13 bases between. This CDR3 contains 14 residues. CDR1 is KGHSH, CDR2 LQKENI, per germline. CDR3 sequence reads: CASSPDLEWDEQYF. CDR3 coding DNA: TGTGCCAGCTCACCAGATCTAGAGTGGGACGAGCAGTACTTC.

A note on this clone: At one of its ends the junction is not consistent with the germline gene, which may arise from a read error. The V and J genes are TRBV7-9 and TRBJ1-1, with D unresolved. Germline loops: CDR1 SEHNR, CDR2 FQNEAQ (reference sequence). The CDR3 is 11 amino acids. The CDR3 DNA sequence: TGTTCCAGCAGCCTTTACACTGAAGCTTTCTTT. This gives the protein CSSSLYTEAFF.

The V call is TRBV11-2, the J call TRBJ2-5, with a tentative D call TRBD2 (5 bases). Between the trimmed V and J ends, which lost 3 bases and 4 bases, there was a span of 9 bases. CDR3 size: 13 residues. Germline loops: CDR1 SGHAT, CDR2 FQNNGV. The DNA for the CDR3 is TGTGCCAGCAGCTTTGGACTGGCAGAGACCCAGTACTTC. It encodes CASSFGLAETQYF. The full variable domain, completed using reference TRBV11-2 and TRBJ2-5, is EAGVAQSPRYKIIEKRQSVAFWCNPISGHATLYWYQQILGQGPKLLIQFQNNGVVDDSQLPKDRFSAERLKGVDSTLKIQPAKLEDSAVYLCASSFGLAETQYFGPGTRLLVL.

This clone has just one count. No DNA is shown, since the ends of the CDR3 on it are uncertain; the CDR3 is the one TCRdb lists. The chain links TRBV10-3 to TRBJ2-2; TRBD2 is the table's D call, not checked against the DNA. The CDR3 is 16 residues long, ends included. Germline V CDR1 and CDR2: ENHRY, SYGVKD. CDR3 sequence reads: CAISVGTGANTGELFF.

The chain has TRBV6-1 and TRBJ1-1; TRBD1 matches at 8 bases. CDR1 and CDR2 (germline): MNHNS, SASEGT. The CDR3 loop spans 15 amino acids. With 2 bases clipped from V and 1 base from J, the junction kept 3 bases outside the gene matches. The CDR3 is CASSETGQGNTEAFF. The CDR3 DNA is TGTGCCAGCAGTGAAACTGGACAGGGGAACACTGAAGCTTTCTTT.

This CDR3 reads CASSSGQGLRITGELFF. The DNA of the CDR3 is TGTGCCAGCAGTTCTGGACAGGGGTTACGGATCACCGGGGAGCTGTTTTTT. V usage is TRBV28 and J usage is TRBJ2-2; 9 bases line up with TRBD1. This CDR3 has 17 amino acids. The V segment lost 4 bases and the J segment 4 bases; nucleotides outside the gene matches: 10. Germline loops: CDR1 MDHEN, CDR2 SYDVKM. Together with reference TRBV28 and TRBJ2-2, the CDR3 gives the full variable domain: DVKVTQSSRYLVKRTGEKVFLECVQDMDHENMFWYRQDPGLGLRLIYFSYDVKMKEKGDIPEGYSVSREKKERFSLILESASTNQTSMYLCASSSGQGLRITGELFFGEGSRLTVL.

The V and J genes are TRBV4-1 and TRBJ1-2, with D possibly TRBD1 on 6 matching bases. V was pared by 1 base and J by 2 bases, with 20 bases between. Germline loops: CDR1 MGHRA, CDR2 YSYEKL. The CDR3 runs to 18 residues. CDR3 amino acids: CASSQVIVWAGENYGYTF. In DNA form, the CDR3 reads TGCGCCAGCAGCCAAGTAATCGTCTGGGCAGGGGAAAACTATGGCTACACCTTC.

The chain carries TRBV28 and TRBJ2-1; 8 bases agree with TRBD2. Germline-derived CDR1 and CDR2 are MDHEN and SYDVKM. V lost 5 bases and J lost 3; bases outside the gene matches: 9. This CDR3 has 16 residues. Here the CDR3 reads CASSPGTRKYYNEQFF. The CDR3 region has the DNA TGTGCCAGCAGTCCCGGGACTAGAAAGTACTACAATGAGCAGTTCTTC.

This clone has just a few counts. J is TRBJ2-3 and V is TRBV5-1; 7 bases map to TRBD1. The V gene's germline CDR1 is SGHRS and CDR2 YFSETQ. The V and J ends lost 6 bases and 2 bases, in that order; junction bases with no gene match: 6. The CDR3 has 14 amino acids. The CDR3 DNA reads TGCGCCAGCACGAGAGGGGGCTCCACAGATACGCAGTATTTT. As protein: CASTRGGSTDTQYF.

This rearrangement joins TRBV6-5 to TRBJ2-6, with no clear D. Germline V lookup: CDR1 MNHEY, CDR2 SVGAGI. The V and J ends lost 0 bases and 9 bases respectively, with 15 bases between them. The CDR3 covers 16 residues. This CDR3 is CASSYSIWLGVNVLTF. DNA of the CDR3: TGTGCCAGCAGTTACTCGATCTGGTTAGGAGTCAACGTCCTGACTTTC.

This CDR3 is CASSLTSGSYEQYF. The CDR3 DNA reads TGTGCCAGCAGCTTGACTAGCGGGAGCTACGAGCAGTACTTC. This rearrangement joins TRBV7-3 to TRBJ2-7; 12 bases agree with TRBD2. V was pared by 3 bases and J by 3 bases, with 0 bases of the junction left unmatched. This CDR3 is built from 14 residues. CDR1 SGHTA and CDR2 FQGTGA come from the germline V gene.

The chain employs TRBV23-1 and TRBJ1-1; TRBD1 aligns across 8 bases. TRBV23-1 is an ORF, with its function uncertain. The CDR3 spans 15 residues. Unmatched junction bases numbered 1, after V lost 0 bases and J lost 1 base. The CDR3: CASSQSGTGNTEAFF. CDR3 coding DNA: TGCGCCAGCAGTCAATCGGGGACAGGGAACACTGAAGCTTTCTTT.

This chain uses TRBV28 with TRBJ1-2, with D uncertain. CDR1 is MDHEN, CDR2 SYDVKM, per germline. V was pared by 5 bases and J by 4 bases, with 8 bases between. The CDR3 is 12 residues long. The CDR3 DNA sequence: TGTGCCAGCAGTATCAACAGCTATGGCTACACCTTC. Translation: CASSINSYGYTF.

This chain joins TRBV28 and TRBJ1-1; D is uncertain. From germline, CDR1 is MDHEN and CDR2 SYDVKM. This CDR3 has 14 residues. The germline V and J ends were trimmed by 4 bases and 1 base, with 10 bases remaining between them. CDR3 coding DNA: TGTGCCAGCAGTTCTTACGACAAGAACACTGAAGCTTTCTTT. Protein: CASSSYDKNTEAFF.

The chain employs TRBV27 and TRBJ2-2; maybe TRBD1 (7 bases). Germline CDR1 reads MNHEY; CDR2 reads SMNVEV (reference sequence). The CDR3 covers 17 residues. V was pared by 5 bases and J by 6 bases, with 22 bases between. This chain's CDR3 is CASSNRDSQGGAGELFF. The CDR3 nucleotides are TGTGCCAGCAGTAACCGGGACAGCCAAGGAGGGGCCGGGGAGCTGTTTTTT.

The V call is TRBV5-4, the J call TRBJ2-2; tentatively, D is TRBD1 (6 bases). The CDR3 loop spans 14 amino acids. CDR1 and CDR2 from the germline V gene are SGHNT and YYREEE (reference sequence). V lost 2 bases and J 7 bases, leaving 12 bases between the germline ends. The CDR3 DNA reads TGTGCCAGCAGCTTAACAGGGTTTAACGGGGAGCTGTTTTTT. This translates into CASSLTGFNGELFF.

The chain recombines TRBV7-2 with TRBJ1-2; D perhaps matches TRBD1 (5 bases). The germline V gene encodes CDR1 SGHTA and CDR2 FQGNSA. The V gene lost 3 bases and the J gene lost 6 bases, with 11 bases spanning the gap. This CDR3 spans 13 amino acids. CDR3 in amino acids: CASSFKGVDGYTF. The CDR3 bases are TGTGCCAGCAGCTTTAAAGGGGTTGATGGCTACACCTTC.

The chain joins TRBV7-8 to TRBJ2-1; 8 bases fit TRBD1. Germline CDR1 and CDR2: SGHVS and FQNEAQ. CDR3 size: 16 residues. With 5 bases clipped from V and 4 bases from J, the junction kept 10 bases outside the gene matches. CDR3 loop: CASSPKTGGKYNEQFF. CDR3 nucleotides: TGTGCCAGCAGCCCTAAAACAGGGGGGAAATACAATGAGCAGTTCTTC.

Regarding this clone: The junction differs from germline at one of its ends, possibly a read error. This chain links TRBV7-9 with TRBJ2-7, with 9 bases fitting TRBD1. CDR1 SEHNR and CDR2 FQNEAQ come from the germline V gene (reference sequence). The CDR3 loop spans 15 amino acids. The CDR3 coding sequence is TGTTCCAGCAGTAACCCGGGACAGGGATTTTACGAGCAGTACTTC. Translated: CSSSNPGQGFYEQYF.

The J gene is TRBJ2-3, the V gene TRBV28; TRBD2 matches 14 bases. CDR1 is MDHEN, CDR2 SYDVKM, per germline. This CDR3 contains 17 residues. Trimming removed 10 bases from V and 0 bases from J; junction bases left unmatched: 9. The CDR3 region has the DNA TGTGCCACCTGGGGGACTAGCGGGAGATTCAGCACAGATACGCAGTATTTT. Encoded protein: CATWGTSGRFSTDTQYF.

The chain recombines TRBV5-6 with TRBJ2-7; 8 positions agree with TRBD2. J was trimmed by 2 bases and V by 3 bases; bases with no gene match: 1. The CDR3 is 13 amino acids. Germline V gene sequence: CDR1 SGHDT, CDR2 YYEEEE. The CDR3 region has the DNA TGTGCCAGCAGCTCGGGACTAGCCTACGAGCAGTACTTC. Amino acid sequence: CASSSGLAYEQYF.

This chain joins TRBV21-1 and TRBJ1-2; the DNA was not compared with TRBD1, the D call given in the table. TRBV21-1 is an annotated pseudogene. CDR3 length: 15 amino acids. CDR3 amino acids: CASGTLRDKDWGYTF. The CDR3 coding sequence is TGTGCCAGCGGCACGCTCCGGGACAAAGATTGGGGCTACACCTTC.

The chain combines TRBV10-3 with TRBJ2-3; TRBD1 matches at 10 bases. This CDR3 contains 15 residues. CDR1 ENHRY and CDR2 SYGVKD come from the germline V gene. After removal of 4 bases from V and 2 bases from J, the junction contained 3 bases not matched to a gene. DNA of the CDR3: TGTGCCATCAGTGGAGGGACAGGGGACACAGATACGCAGTATTTT. Residues: CAISGGTGDTDTQYF.